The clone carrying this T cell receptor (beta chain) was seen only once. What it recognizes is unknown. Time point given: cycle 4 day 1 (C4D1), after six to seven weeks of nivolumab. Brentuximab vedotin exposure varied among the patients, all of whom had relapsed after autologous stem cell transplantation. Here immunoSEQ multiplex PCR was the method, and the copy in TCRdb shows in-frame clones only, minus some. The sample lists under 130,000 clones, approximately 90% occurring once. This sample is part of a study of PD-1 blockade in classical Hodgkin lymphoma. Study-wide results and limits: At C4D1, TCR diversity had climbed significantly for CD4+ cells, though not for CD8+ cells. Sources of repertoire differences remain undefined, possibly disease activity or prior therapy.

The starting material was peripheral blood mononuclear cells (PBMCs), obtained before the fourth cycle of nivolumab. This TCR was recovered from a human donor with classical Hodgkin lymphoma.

The CDR3 coding sequence is TGTGCCAGCAGCTTGGGACTAGCGGGGCAAGAGACCCAGTACTTC. As protein: CASSLGLAGQETQYF. The rearrangement links TRBV7-6 to TRBJ2-5, with 13 bases fitting TRBD2. The junction had 0 bases not matched to a gene; V was cut back by 3 bases and J by 2 bases. CDR1 SGHVS and CDR2 FNYEAQ come from the germline V gene. The CDR3 sequence is 15 residues long.